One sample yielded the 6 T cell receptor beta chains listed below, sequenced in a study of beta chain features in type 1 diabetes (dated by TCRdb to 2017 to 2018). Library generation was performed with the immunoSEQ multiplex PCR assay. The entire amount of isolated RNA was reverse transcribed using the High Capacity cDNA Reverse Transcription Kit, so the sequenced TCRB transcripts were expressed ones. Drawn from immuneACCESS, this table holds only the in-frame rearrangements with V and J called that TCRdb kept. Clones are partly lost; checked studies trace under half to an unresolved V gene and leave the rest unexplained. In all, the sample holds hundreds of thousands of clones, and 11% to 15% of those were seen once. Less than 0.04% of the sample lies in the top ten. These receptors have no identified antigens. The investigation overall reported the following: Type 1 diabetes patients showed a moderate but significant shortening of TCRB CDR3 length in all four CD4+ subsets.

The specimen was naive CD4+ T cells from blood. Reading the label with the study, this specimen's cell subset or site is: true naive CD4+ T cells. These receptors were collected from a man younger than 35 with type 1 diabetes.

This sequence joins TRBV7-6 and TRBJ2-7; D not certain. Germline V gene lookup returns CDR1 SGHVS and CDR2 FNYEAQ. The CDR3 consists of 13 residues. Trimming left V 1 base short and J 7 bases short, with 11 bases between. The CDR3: CASSLGPSGEQYF. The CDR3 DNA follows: TGTGCCAGCAGCTTAGGTCCGTCCGGGGAGCAGTACTTC.

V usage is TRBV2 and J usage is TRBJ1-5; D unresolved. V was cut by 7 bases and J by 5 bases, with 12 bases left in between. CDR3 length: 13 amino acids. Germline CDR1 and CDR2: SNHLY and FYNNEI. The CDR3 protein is CASTSGGHQPQHF. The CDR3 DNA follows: TGTGCCAGCACCTCAGGAGGGCATCAGCCCCAGCATTTT.

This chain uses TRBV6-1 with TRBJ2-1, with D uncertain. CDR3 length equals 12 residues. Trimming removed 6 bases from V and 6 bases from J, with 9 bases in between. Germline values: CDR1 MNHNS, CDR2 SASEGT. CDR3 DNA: TGTGCCAGCAGCCCGGTGGGCAATGAGCAGTTCTTC. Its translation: CASSPVGNEQFF.

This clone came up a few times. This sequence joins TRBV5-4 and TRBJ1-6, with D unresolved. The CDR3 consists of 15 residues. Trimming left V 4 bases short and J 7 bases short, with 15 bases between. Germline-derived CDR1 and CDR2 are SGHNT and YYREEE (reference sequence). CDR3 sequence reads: CASSPLEGWNSPLHF. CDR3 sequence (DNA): TGTGCCAGCAGCCCCCTAGAGGGTTGGAATTCACCCCTCCACTTT.

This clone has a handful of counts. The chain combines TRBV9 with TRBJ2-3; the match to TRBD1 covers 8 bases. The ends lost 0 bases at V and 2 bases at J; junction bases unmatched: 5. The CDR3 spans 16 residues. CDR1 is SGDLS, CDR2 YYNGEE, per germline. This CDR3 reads CASSVGWDRYTDTQYF. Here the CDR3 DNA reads TGTGCCAGCAGCGTAGGGTGGGACAGGTACACAGATACGCAGTATTTT.

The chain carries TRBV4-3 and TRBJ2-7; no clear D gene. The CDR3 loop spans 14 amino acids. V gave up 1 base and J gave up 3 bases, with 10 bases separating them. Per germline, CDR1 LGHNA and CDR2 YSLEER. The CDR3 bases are TGCGCCAGCAGCCAAGCAGCTGGCCTCTACGAGCAGTACTTC. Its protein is CASSQAAGLYEQYF.